Listed here are 25 T cell receptor beta chains from one sample, sequenced in a study of PD-1 blockade in classical Hodgkin lymphoma. Every patient relapsed after autologous stem cell transplantation, and brentuximab vedotin exposure varied. Profiled with immunoSEQ multiplex PCR; TCRdb holds only in-frame clones, not every one. Of about 58,000 clones listed, approximately 89% are singletons. The sequenced sample was peripheral blood mononuclear cells (PBMCs), obtained before the second cycle of nivolumab. The receptors derive from a human donor with classical Hodgkin lymphoma.

This sequence joins TRBV19 and TRBJ2-7, with 8 bases fitting TRBD1. J lost 4 bases, V lost 1 base, and 9 bases had no gene match. The germline gives CDR1 LNHDA, CDR2 SQIVND (reference sequence). The CDR3 has 16 amino acids. The CDR3 DNA follows: TGTGCCAGTAGTATAGGGACAGGGCTTCCGGGATACGAGCAGTACTTC. Translation gives CASSIGTGLPGYEQYF. Together with reference TRBV19 and TRBJ2-7, the CDR3 gives the full variable domain: DGGITQSPKYLFRKEGQNVTLSCEQNLNHDAMYWYRQDPGQGLRLIYYSQIVNDFQKGDIAEGYSVSREKKESFPLTVTSAQKNPTAFYLCASSIGTGLPGYEQYFGPGTRLTVT.

The rearrangement links TRBV7-3 to TRBJ2-3; D gene unclear. Trimming stripped 0 bases from V and 0 bases from J, with 19 bases between. This CDR3 is built from 19 residues. Per germline, CDR1 SGHTA and CDR2 FQGTGA. CDR3 sequence (DNA): TGTGCCAGCAGCTTAACGGTTAGGTTCGGCGAAGCTAGCACAGATACGCAGTATTTT. Translating it yields CASSLTVRFGEASTDTQYF.

The rearrangement joins TRBV6-1 to TRBJ2-7, with D perhaps being TRBD1 or TRBD2 (5 bases each). The germline V gene encodes CDR1 MNHNS and CDR2 SASEGT. The germline V and J ends were trimmed by 0 bases and 0 bases, with 18 bases remaining between them. CDR3 length: 18 residues. The CDR3 DNA reads TGTGCCAGCAGTGAAGCTTCCGGGACGTTCGCGAGCTCCTACGAGCAGTACTTC. Translation: CASSEASGTFASSYEQYF.

The V call is TRBV2, the J call TRBJ1-1, with 9 bases identical to TRBD1. There are 14 residues in the CDR3. The trim removed 6 bases at V and 6 bases at J, leaving 8 bases unmatched. Germline V gene data show CDR1 as SNHLY and CDR2 as FYNNEI. CDR3 in amino acids: CASSPGQGRSEAFF. The CDR3 bases are TGTGCCAGCAGCCCGGGACAGGGTAGATCTGAAGCTTTCTTT.

The chain carries TRBV28 and TRBJ2-1; D possibly corresponds to TRBD1 (5 bases). The CDR3 is 12 residues long. In germline, CDR1 is MDHEN, CDR2 SYDVKM. The V and J ends lost 7 bases and 10 bases respectively, with 14 bases between them. CDR3 amino acids: CASTTPGAEQFF. In DNA form, the CDR3 reads TGTGCCAGCACCACCCCTGGGGCGGAGCAGTTCTTC.

This chain links TRBV2 with TRBJ2-2; perhaps TRBD1 as D (6 bases). This CDR3 spans 16 amino acids. Per germline, CDR1 SNHLY and CDR2 FYNNEI. The V and J ends lost 7 bases and 0 bases respectively, with 15 bases between them. Here the CDR3 reads CASTKDSLANTGELFF. The CDR3 region has the DNA TGTGCCAGCACCAAGGACAGTTTAGCGAACACCGGGGAGCTGTTTTTT.

The rearrangement joins TRBV30 to TRBJ2-3; D gene uncertain. Germline assignment: CDR1 GTSNPN and CDR2 SVGIG (reference sequence). The V gene lost 3 bases and the J gene lost 4 bases, with 11 bases spanning the gap. This CDR3 spans 13 amino acids. CDR3 nucleotide sequence: TGTGCCTGGAGGCCAGTCGGGCCAGATACGCAGTATTTT. Translated, it gives CAWRPVGPDTQYF.

CDR3: CASSAGTGGHGYTF. The CDR3, as DNA: TGTGCCAGCAGTGCCGGGACAGGGGGTCATGGCTACACCTTC. The rearrangement joins TRBV27 to TRBJ1-2, with 11 bases matching TRBD1. V was clipped by 5 bases and J by 6 bases; unmatched bases: 5. Germline loops: CDR1 MNHEY, CDR2 SMNVEV (reference sequence). The CDR3 is made up of 14 amino acids.

The chain is built from TRBV7-9 and TRBJ1-3, with D perhaps matching TRBD1 (5 bases). Germline values: CDR1 SEHNR, CDR2 FQNEAQ (reference sequence). Deletions cut 1 base from V and 4 bases from J, with 8 bases between. The CDR3 has 14 amino acids. The CDR3 region has the DNA TGTGCCAGCAGCTTAGGTCAGGGCGGAAACACCATATATTTT. It encodes CASSLGQGGNTIYF.

J is TRBJ1-2 and V is TRBV5-1; the D gene is possibly TRBD1 (6 bases). This CDR3 region has 15 residues. Germline CDR1 is SGHRS and CDR2 is YFSETQ. Trimming took off 5 bases at V and 0 bases at J, with 14 bases between the two ends. The CDR3 DNA sequence: TGCGCCAGCAGTCGACAGGAGAGAGCTAACTATGGCTACACCTTC. Translating gives CASSRQERANYGYTF.

The chain links TRBV6-6 to TRBJ2-5; 10 positions agree with TRBD2. Per the germline V gene, CDR1 is MNHNY and CDR2 is SVGAGI (reference sequence). V was clipped by 9 bases and J by 4 bases; unmatched bases: 11. The CDR3 runs 15 residues. CDR3 residues: CASRPLAGGLETQYF. CDR3 in DNA: TGTGCCAGTAGACCCTTAGCGGGGGGCTTAGAGACCCAGTACTTC.

J is TRBJ2-7 and V is TRBV5-6, with D perhaps matching TRBD1 or TRBD2 (5 bases each). CDR1 and CDR2 (germline): SGHDT, YYEEEE. The CDR3 is made up of 15 amino acids. Trimming shortened V by 4 bases and J by 0 bases, and 14 bases separated the two germline ends. DNA of the CDR3: TGTGCCAGCAGCCGTGGTGGGACCCCCTCCTACGAGCAGTACTTC. Translation: CASSRGGTPSYEQYF.

This clone was counted a single time. The chain has TRBV6-6 and TRBJ1-1; D remains unclear. CDR3 length equals 16 residues. Germline-derived CDR1 and CDR2 are MNHNY and SVGAGI (reference sequence). V was clipped by 2 bases and J by 0 bases, with 13 bases between them. CDR3 amino acids: CASSYLSDEVNTEAFF. The CDR3, as DNA: TGTGCCAGCAGTTACCTGTCAGACGAGGTGAACACTGAAGCTTTCTTT.

CDR3 residues: CASSSPGFQETQYF. CDR3 coding DNA: TGTGCCAGCAGTTCGCCAGGGTTTCAAGAGACCCAGTACTTC. The rearrangement links TRBV27 to TRBJ2-5, with D maybe TRBD1 (5 bases). This CDR3 region has 14 residues. Trimming cost V 4 bases and J 2 bases, with 11 bases left between them. Germline loops: CDR1 MNHEY, CDR2 SMNVEV (reference sequence).

V and J are TRBV5-6 and TRBJ2-7; no reliable D call. This CDR3 region has 12 residues. With 2 bases removed from V and 7 bases from J, the gap between germline ends came to 10 bases. Germline V CDR1 and CDR2: SGHDT, YYEEEE. DNA for the CDR3: TGTGCCAGCAGCTTTGTAGGGTCAGAGCAGTACTTC. This sequence encodes CASSFVGSEQYF.

V gene TRBV4-1 combines with J gene TRBJ2-5, with a possible D match to TRBD1 (5 bases). The germline CDR1 and CDR2 sequences are MGHRA and YSYEKL. V was clipped by 0 bases and J by 4 bases, with 9 bases between them. The CDR3 consists of 14 residues. This CDR3 reads CASSQEGQGETQYF. The CDR3 DNA reads as TGCGCCAGCAGCCAAGAAGGCCAGGGAGAGACCCAGTACTTC.

The chain carries TRBV30 and TRBJ2-7; TRBD2 matches at 16 bases. The CDR3 is 19 residues long. With 2 bases clipped from V and 3 bases from J, the junction kept 13 bases outside the gene matches. CDR1 is GTSNPN and CDR2 is SVGIG in the germline V gene (reference sequence). The CDR3 DNA reads as TGTGCCTGGAGTCCCTCCGGGACTAGCGGGGGGGCCCAGATCTACGAGCAGTACTTC. Encoded protein: CAWSPSGTSGGAQIYEQYF. Complete variable domain (other parts from reference TRBV30 and TRBJ2-7): SQTIHQWPATLVQPVGSPLSLECTVEGTSNPNLYWYRQAAGRGLQLLFYSVGIGQISSEVPQNLSASRPQDRQFILSSKKLLLSDSGFYLCAWSPSGTSGGAQIYEQYFGPGTRLTVT.

This sequence joins TRBV2 and TRBJ2-5; D may be TRBD2 (5 bases). Germline CDR1 and CDR2: SNHLY and FYNNEI. V was shortened by 5 bases and J by 2 bases, with 12 bases between the two germline ends. This CDR3 has 14 amino acids. CDR3 in DNA: TGTGCCAGCAGTCACACGGAGGCACAAGAGACCCAGTACTTC. Its translation: CASSHTEAQETQYF.

This chain links TRBV6-1 with TRBJ2-5; tentative D call: TRBD1 (6 bases). The CDR3 extends over 13 amino acids. Germline CDR1 is MNHNS and CDR2 is SASEGT. The V end lost 2 bases, the J end lost 5 bases, and 9 bases lay between the germline ends. CDR3 DNA sequence: TGTGCCAGCAGTGAACAGGGGAGCGAGACCCAGTACTTC. It encodes CASSEQGSETQYF.

The CDR3 loop is CASSEASGGGTGELFF. The CDR3 DNA is TGTGCCAGCAGTGAAGCTTCCGGGGGAGGCACCGGGGAGCTGTTTTTT. This rearrangement joins TRBV25-1 to TRBJ2-2; D may be TRBD2 (6 bases). V was pared by 2 bases and J by 4 bases, with 14 bases between. CDR3 size: 16 residues. Germline CDR1 reads MGHDK; CDR2 reads SYGVNS.

The chain uses TRBV7-7 and TRBJ2-5; TRBD2 matches at 7 bases. CDR3 length: 15 amino acids. CDR1 and CDR2 from the germline V gene are SSHAT and FNYEAQ (reference sequence). V gave up 5 bases and J gave up 5 bases; unmatched junction bases: 11. CDR3 in amino acids: CASSERGLKWETQYF. As DNA, the CDR3 is TGTGCCAGCAGCGAGCGGGGATTAAAGTGGGAGACCCAGTACTTC.

V usage is TRBV12-5 and J usage is TRBJ1-3, with 12 bases fitting TRBD1. V lost 7 bases, J lost 0 bases, and 13 bases stayed unmatched. The CDR3 consists of 19 residues. Germline assignment: CDR1 LGHNT and CDR2 FRNRAP. Written as DNA, the CDR3 is TGTGCTAGTGATTTCCCCGGGACAGGGGGCCCTTACTCTGGAAACACCATATATTTT. Protein product: CASDFPGTGGPYSGNTIYF.

The chain recombines TRBV7-8 with TRBJ2-4; D gene uncertain. From germline, CDR1 is SGHVS and CDR2 FQNEAQ. CDR3 length equals 13 residues. Between the trimmed V and J ends, which lost 6 bases and 0 bases, there was a span of 6 bases. CDR3 amino acids: CASRQLAKNIQYF. Here the CDR3 DNA reads TGTGCCAGCAGACAACTAGCCAAAAACATTCAGTACTTC.

The CDR3 sequence is CASSEIGSNTEAFF. In nucleotides, the CDR3 is TGTGCCAGCAGTGAAATCGGGTCGAACACTGAAGCTTTCTTT. This sequence joins TRBV2 and TRBJ1-1; D ambiguous. V shed 2 bases and J shed 1 base, with 8 bases lying between them. The CDR3 covers 14 residues. Germline V gene lookup returns CDR1 SNHLY and CDR2 FYNNEI.

This chain links TRBV27 with TRBJ2-7; maybe TRBD2 (5 bases). This CDR3 region has 14 residues. CDR1 MNHEY and CDR2 SMNVEV come from the germline V gene (reference sequence). Trimming pared 3 bases from V and 3 bases from J, leaving 12 bases between. CDR3 nucleotide sequence: TGTGCCAGCAGTTTTGGGCTAGCTCACTACGAGCAGTACTTC. Protein product: CASSFGLAHYEQYF.